The rows below give T cell receptor beta chains drawn from one sample of a study of T cell responses to AZD1222 COVID-19 vaccine. Only in-frame clones appear in the TCRdb table, and some are missing; sequencing was by immunoSEQ multiplex PCR. The sample has about 130,000 clones; about 93% are singletons. The sequences come from peripheral blood, collected on day 0 of AZD1222 vaccination. Receptors originate from an adult in good health. CDR3s include the opening cysteine and the closing phenylalanine or tryptophan. Fields, in order: D gene, clone size, V gene, J gene, CDR3 DNA, CDR3 protein. The D gene is left open where the match is weak. Where a row states a size, it is once, few, many or the class of an expanded clone; other rows omit it.

d_gene: -; abundance: -; v_gene: TRBV10-3; j_gene: TRBJ2-7; CDR3nt: TGTGCCATCAGTGAGTCCCGGGGACTTGCCTACGAGCAGTACTTC; CDR3aa: CAISESRGLAYEQYF
d_gene: -; abundance: -; v_gene: TRBV5-1; j_gene: TRBJ1-1; CDR3nt: TGCGCCAGCAGCTTGGGAGAGGTACAGGGCCCGGGAGCTTTCTTT; CDR3aa: CASSLGEVQGPGAFF
d_gene: -; abundance: -; v_gene: TRBV7-9; j_gene: TRBJ1-4; CDR3nt: TGTGCCAGCAGCTTAGGCAGGGGCAGGGAAAAACTGTTTTTT; CDR3aa: CASSLGRGREKLFF
d_gene: -; abundance: -; v_gene: TRBV28; j_gene: TRBJ2-5; CDR3nt: TGTGCCAGCAGTTTGAGGTATAAGCAAGAGACCCAGTACTTC; CDR3aa: CASSLRYKQETQYF
d_gene: -; abundance: -; v_gene: TRBV30; j_gene: TRBJ1-3; CDR3nt: TGTGCCTGGAGTGTACCGGACTTCTCATCCGGAAACACCATATATTTT; CDR3aa: CAWSVPDFSSGNTIYF
d_gene: -; abundance: -; v_gene: TRBV28; j_gene: TRBJ2-7; CDR3nt: TGTGCCAGCAGTCGAGCCTACGAGCAGTACTTC; CDR3aa: CASSRAYEQYF
d_gene: -; abundance: -; v_gene: TRBV30; j_gene: TRBJ2-7; CDR3nt: TGTGCCTGGAGTGCAGGGGTTCGGGGAAGCGAGCAGTACTTC; CDR3aa: CAWSAGVRGSEQYF
d_gene: -; abundance: -; v_gene: TRBV6-5; j_gene: TRBJ1-2; CDR3nt: TGTGCCAGCCGGAGGGCCTCTAACTATGGCTACACCTTC; CDR3aa: CASRRASNYGYTF
d_gene: TRBD1; abundance: -; v_gene: TRBV29-1; j_gene: TRBJ1-1; CDR3nt: TGCAGCGTTGGGAAGGGGGCGATGATCGGAGACACTGAAGCTTTCTTT; CDR3aa: CSVGKGAMIGDTEAFF
d_gene: -; abundance: -; v_gene: TRBV19; j_gene: TRBJ1-2; CDR3nt: TGTGCCAGTAGTGATGATAACTATGGCTACACCTTC; CDR3aa: CASSDDNYGYTF
d_gene: TRBD2; abundance: -; v_gene: TRBV5-5; j_gene: TRBJ2-3; CDR3nt: TGTGCCAGCAGCTTGGTATGGCGGGAGTCGGATACGCAGTATTTT; CDR3aa: CASSLVWRESDTQYF
d_gene: -; abundance: -; v_gene: TRBV12-3/TRBV12-4; j_gene: TRBJ1-2; CDR3nt: TGTGCCAGCAGTCTCCAGGTACTCTATGGCTACACCTTC; CDR3aa: CASSLQVLYGYTF
d_gene: -; abundance: -; v_gene: TRBV19; j_gene: TRBJ2-7; CDR3nt: TGTGCCAGTAGTTCCCAGGGGATTCACCACGAGCAGTACTTC; CDR3aa: CASSSQGIHHEQYF
d_gene: -; abundance: -; v_gene: TRBV3-1/TRBV3-2; j_gene: TRBJ2-1; CDR3nt: TGTGCCAGCAGCCCTCGACTCCTCAATGAGCAGTTCTTC; CDR3aa: CASSPRLLNEQFF
d_gene: TRBD1; abundance: -; v_gene: TRBV19; j_gene: TRBJ1-1; CDR3nt: TGTGCCAGTAGTATAACAGGGGGGGGTGAAGCTTTCTTT; CDR3aa: CASSITGGGEAFF
d_gene: -; abundance: -; v_gene: TRBV25-1; j_gene: TRBJ1-5; CDR3nt: TGTGCCAGCAGTGAACCTGGCCAGCCCCAGCATTTT; CDR3aa: CASSEPGQPQHF
d_gene: -; abundance: -; v_gene: TRBV27; j_gene: TRBJ1-2; CDR3nt: TGTGCCAGCAGGAAGTTAGGGTCAGGCTACACCTTC; CDR3aa: CASRKLGSGYTF
d_gene: -; abundance: -; v_gene: TRBV15; j_gene: TRBJ2-6; CDR3nt: TGTGCCACCAGCAGAGAGGGCCGGGGATTTGGTGGGGCCAACGTCCTGACTTTC; CDR3aa: CATSREGRGFGGANVLTF
d_gene: -; abundance: -; v_gene: TRBV19; j_gene: TRBJ2-1; CDR3nt: TGTGCCAGTAGTCCCTCACTAGCTACCCAAGTCGATGAGCAGTTCTTC; CDR3aa: CASSPSLATQVDEQFF
d_gene: TRBD1; abundance: -; v_gene: TRBV5-4; j_gene: TRBJ2-7; CDR3nt: TGTGCCAGCAGCCCCGAGGGGGCGCGATCCTACGAGCAGTACTTC; CDR3aa: CASSPEGARSYEQYF
d_gene: TRBD1; abundance: few; v_gene: TRBV18; j_gene: TRBJ1-5; CDR3nt: TGTGCCAGCTCACCAGAGGGGACAGGGGGACAGCCCCAGCATTTT; CDR3aa: CASSPEGTGGQPQHF
d_gene: TRBD1; abundance: -; v_gene: TRBV4-1; j_gene: TRBJ1-5; CDR3nt: TGCGCCAGCAGCCCCCGACAGGGGATTCGTAGCAATCAGCCCCAGCATTTT; CDR3aa: CASSPRQGIRSNQPQHF
d_gene: TRBD1; abundance: -; v_gene: TRBV7-8; j_gene: TRBJ2-5; CDR3nt: TGTGCCAGCAGCGCCCGGACAGGGCAAGAGACCCAGTACTTC; CDR3aa: CASSARTGQETQYF
d_gene: -; abundance: -; v_gene: TRBV27; j_gene: TRBJ1-5; CDR3nt: TGTGCCAGCAGTCCCAACCCCCATAGAAGGAATCAGCCCCAGCATTTT; CDR3aa: CASSPNPHRRNQPQHF
d_gene: TRBD1; abundance: -; v_gene: TRBV4-2; j_gene: TRBJ1-1; CDR3nt: TGTGCCAGCAGCCAGAGGGGGCTTGGGAACACTGAAGCTTTCTTT; CDR3aa: CASSQRGLGNTEAFF
d_gene: -; abundance: -; v_gene: TRBV13; j_gene: TRBJ1-1; CDR3nt: TGTGCCAGCAGCCCCGGCACTGAAGCTTTCTTT; CDR3aa: CASSPGTEAFF
d_gene: -; abundance: -; v_gene: TRBV7-9; j_gene: TRBJ1-1; CDR3nt: TGTGCCAGCACCCCCGACACTGAAGCTTTCTTT; CDR3aa: CASTPDTEAFF
d_gene: -; abundance: -; v_gene: TRBV21-1; j_gene: TRBJ2-5; CDR3nt: TGTGCCAGCAGCAAAGCTGAGGGACAAGAGACCCAGTACTTC; CDR3aa: CASSKAEGQETQYF
d_gene: -; abundance: -; v_gene: TRBV19; j_gene: TRBJ1-5; CDR3nt: TGTGCCAGTAGTATCCAGGGTTTGGCCCAGCATTTT; CDR3aa: CASSIQGLAQHF
d_gene: -; abundance: -; v_gene: TRBV9; j_gene: TRBJ1-2; CDR3nt: TGTGCCAGCAGCCCACGTGTTGGGGCCACAGACTATGGCTACACCTTC; CDR3aa: CASSPRVGATDYGYTF
d_gene: TRBD2; abundance: few; v_gene: TRBV7-2; j_gene: TRBJ2-3; CDR3nt: TGTGCCAGCAGATTCGGGAGGGGCGACGGCACAGATACGCAGTATTTT; CDR3aa: CASRFGRGDGTDTQYF
d_gene: TRBD2; abundance: -; v_gene: TRBV4-1; j_gene: TRBJ2-1; CDR3nt: TGCGCCAGCAGCCAGGGACTAGCGGACCCACGAGGCAATGAGCAGTTCTTC; CDR3aa: CASSQGLADPRGNEQFF
d_gene: -; abundance: -; v_gene: TRBV30; j_gene: TRBJ2-1; CDR3nt: TGTGCCTGGAGTGTCCGGGGTGAGCAGTTCTTC; CDR3aa: CAWSVRGEQFF
d_gene: TRBD1; abundance: -; v_gene: TRBV6-5; j_gene: TRBJ2-3; CDR3nt: TGTGCCAGCAGTTTCTCCCCCGGGACAGCCACAGATACGCAGTATTTT; CDR3aa: CASSFSPGTATDTQYF
d_gene: -; abundance: -; v_gene: TRBV12-3/TRBV12-4; j_gene: TRBJ2-1; CDR3nt: TGTGCCAGCAGCTTTCAGTCGGGGGATGAGCAGTTCTTC; CDR3aa: CASSFQSGDEQFF
d_gene: -; abundance: -; v_gene: TRBV7-2; j_gene: TRBJ1-2; CDR3nt: TGTGCCAGCAGCTTAGCTTATGGCTACACCTTC; CDR3aa: CASSLAYGYTF
d_gene: TRBD2; abundance: -; v_gene: TRBV13; j_gene: TRBJ2-1; CDR3nt: TGTGCCAGCAGCTTAATGCGGGAGGTCATCCATGAGCAGTTCTTC; CDR3aa: CASSLMREVIHEQFF
d_gene: -; abundance: -; v_gene: TRBV3-1/TRBV3-2; j_gene: TRBJ1-6; CDR3nt: TGTGCCAGCAGCCAAGAAGTCAGGGATAATTCACCCCTCCACTTT; CDR3aa: CASSQEVRDNSPLHF
d_gene: -; abundance: -; v_gene: TRBV20-1; j_gene: TRBJ2-7; CDR3nt: TGCAGTGCTCGGAGGGACGACGAGCAGTACTTC; CDR3aa: CSARRDDEQYF
d_gene: -; abundance: -; v_gene: TRBV10-3; j_gene: TRBJ1-1; CDR3nt: TGTGCCATCAGTGAAGGGGGGCGCGTAGGTGAAGCTTTCTTT; CDR3aa: CAISEGGRVGEAFF
d_gene: -; abundance: -; v_gene: TRBV10-3; j_gene: TRBJ1-2; CDR3nt: TGTGCCATCACCCCGGCGGGTGAGGATGGCTACACCTTC; CDR3aa: CAITPAGEDGYTF
d_gene: -; abundance: -; v_gene: TRBV28; j_gene: TRBJ1-5; CDR3nt: TGTGCCAGCAACGGGGGTCAGCCCCAGCATTTT; CDR3aa: CASNGGQPQHF
d_gene: TRBD2; abundance: -; v_gene: TRBV7-9; j_gene: TRBJ2-7; CDR3nt: TGTGCCAGCAGCTCGAGCGGGAGCTACGAGCAGTACTTC; CDR3aa: CASSSSGSYEQYF
d_gene: -; abundance: -; v_gene: TRBV29-1; j_gene: TRBJ2-5; CDR3nt: TGCAGCGCAATACCTTCTTTGGAAGAGACCCAGTACTTC; CDR3aa: CSAIPSLEETQYF
d_gene: TRBD2; abundance: -; v_gene: TRBV19; j_gene: TRBJ2-1; CDR3nt: TGTGCCAGTAGTATGGCGGGAGGGCCTTATGAGCAGTTCTTC; CDR3aa: CASSMAGGPYEQFF
d_gene: TRBD1; abundance: -; v_gene: TRBV15; j_gene: TRBJ2-5; CDR3nt: TGTGCCACCAGCAGAGGACAGGGAACAGAGACCCAGTACTTC; CDR3aa: CATSRGQGTETQYF
d_gene: -; abundance: -; v_gene: TRBV12-3/TRBV12-4; j_gene: TRBJ2-1; CDR3nt: TGTGCCAGCAGCACCGGGACTCACAATGAGCAGTTCTTC; CDR3aa: CASSTGTHNEQFF
d_gene: -; abundance: -; v_gene: TRBV12-2; j_gene: TRBJ2-2; CDR3nt: TGTGCAAGTCGCTTAGCGTCTCGAAGACAGGAGAACACCGGGGAGCTGTTTTTT; CDR3aa: CASRLASRRQENTGELFF
d_gene: TRBD1; abundance: -; v_gene: TRBV29-1; j_gene: TRBJ2-3; CDR3nt: TGCAGCGCCAGGACAGGGGGCACAGATACGCAGTATTTT; CDR3aa: CSARTGGTDTQYF
d_gene: TRBD2; abundance: -; v_gene: TRBV18; j_gene: TRBJ2-1; CDR3nt: TGTGCCAGCTCACCGTACCGGGAGGGCCTGTACAATGAGCAGTTCTTC; CDR3aa: CASSPYREGLYNEQFF
d_gene: -; abundance: -; v_gene: TRBV21-1; j_gene: TRBJ2-3; CDR3nt: TGTGCCAGCAGCAAAGGGGCAGGCCCAGATACGCAGTATTTT; CDR3aa: CASSKGAGPDTQYF
d_gene: TRBD1; abundance: -; v_gene: TRBV6-2/TRBV6-3; j_gene: TRBJ2-4; CDR3nt: TGTGCCAGCAGTACCGACAGGGAGCAAAACATTCAGTACTTC; CDR3aa: CASSTDREQNIQYF
d_gene: -; abundance: -; v_gene: TRBV6-4; j_gene: TRBJ1-2; CDR3nt: TGTGCCAGCAGTGACTCGAGTCGTGGGGGTGGCTACACCTTC; CDR3aa: CASSDSSRGGGYTF
d_gene: -; abundance: -; v_gene: TRBV6-5; j_gene: TRBJ2-7; CDR3nt: TGTGCCAGCAGTTACGAGACAGCCTCCTACGAGCAGTACTTC; CDR3aa: CASSYETASYEQYF
d_gene: -; abundance: -; v_gene: TRBV6-5; j_gene: TRBJ2-1; CDR3nt: TGTGCCAGCAGTTACAATGGCGATGAGCAGTTCTTC; CDR3aa: CASSYNGDEQFF
d_gene: TRBD1; abundance: -; v_gene: TRBV6-2/TRBV6-3; j_gene: TRBJ1-5; CDR3nt: TGTGCCAGCAGCCATCGGGACAGGGTATCGAGCAATCAGCCCCAGCATTTT; CDR3aa: CASSHRDRVSSNQPQHF
d_gene: -; abundance: -; v_gene: TRBV6-5; j_gene: TRBJ2-2; CDR3nt: TGTGCCAGCAGTTGGGGGAACACCGGGGAGCTGTTTTTT; CDR3aa: CASSWGNTGELFF
d_gene: TRBD2; abundance: -; v_gene: TRBV24-1; j_gene: TRBJ2-2; CDR3nt: TGTGCCACCAGTGACCGTAGCGGGAGGGGAGACGGGGAGCTGTTTTTT; CDR3aa: CATSDRSGRGDGELFF